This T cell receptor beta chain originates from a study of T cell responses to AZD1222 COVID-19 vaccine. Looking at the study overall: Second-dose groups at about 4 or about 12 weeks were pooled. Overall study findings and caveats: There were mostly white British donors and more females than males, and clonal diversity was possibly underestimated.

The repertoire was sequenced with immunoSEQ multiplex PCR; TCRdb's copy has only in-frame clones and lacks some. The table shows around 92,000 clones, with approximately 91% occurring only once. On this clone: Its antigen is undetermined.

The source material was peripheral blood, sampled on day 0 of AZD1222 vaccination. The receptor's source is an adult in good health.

The CDR3 loop is CASSPNPQLRPLAKNIQYF. As DNA, the CDR3 is TGTGCCAGCAGCCCCAACCCCCAGCTTAGACCCCTAGCCAAAAACATTCAGTACTTC. V usage is TRBV5-6 and J usage is TRBJ2-4; D gene ambiguous. This CDR3 region has 19 residues. The germline V and J ends were trimmed by 4 bases and 0 bases, with 23 bases remaining between them. Per germline, CDR1 SGHDT and CDR2 YYEEEE.